The text below deals with one TCR beta chain. Germline V gives CDR1 SGDLS, CDR2 YYNGEE. This CDR3 is 14 amino acids long. Trimming took off 3 bases at V and 4 bases at J, with 12 bases between the two ends. This entry is derived from a study of shared clonotypes between healthy human individuals. The method was immunoSEQ multiplex PCR; TCRdb's version includes in-frame clones alone and lacks a portion of them. The table shows hundreds of thousands of clones, with about 98% occurring only once. Only CD45RO-negative cells positively selected for CCR7 counted as naive CD8 cells, so terminally differentiated effector memory CD45RA+ cells were excluded.

This TCR derives from a man aged 30-40 years in good health. The chain couples TRBV9 to TRBJ2-3; TRBD1 or TRBD2 may be the D gene (5 bases each). Material: naive CD8+ T cells sorted from blood. As DNA, the CDR3 is TGTGCCAGCAGCGATCACGGGACCCCAGATACGCAGTATTTT. This translates into CASSDHGTPDTQYF.